The clone carrying this TCR beta chain was seen a few times. As originally analysed: From reference gene primer amplification, estimates of nucleated cell counts were derived. Here immunoSEQ multiplex PCR was the method, and the copy in TCRdb shows in-frame clones only, minus some. V and J calls and clone size are copied from that table; D and trimming were computed from the DNA. The table lists 390,000 or so clones, around four fifths of them singletons. The data derive from a study of blood T cell repertoires in COVID-19. The V end was cut by 5 bases, the J end by 4 bases, with 15 bases between. The length of the CDR3 is 14 residues. Per the germline V gene, CDR1 is SGHTA and CDR2 is FQGNSA.

The V gene is TRBV7-2, the J gene TRBJ2-7, with D possibly TRBD1 on 6 matching bases. The sequence was obtained from a woman aged 45-59 years who had recovered from COVID-19. Sequencing was performed on PBMCs or T cells enriched from blood (not recorded which). The CDR3 coding sequence is TGTGCCAGCAGCCCCCAGGGGTACACATACGAGCAGTACTTC. Amino acids: CASSPQGYTYEQYF. The variable domain in full, completed from reference TRBV7-2 and TRBJ2-7, reads GAGVSQSPSNKVTEKGKDVELRCDPISGHTALYWYRQSLGQGLEFLIYFQGNSAPDKSGLPSDRFSAERTGGSVSTLTIQRTQQEDSAVYLCASSPQGYTYEQYFGPGTRLTVT.